This section outlines one T cell receptor beta chain sequence together with its context. This entry comes from a study of siplizumab effects on memory and regulatory T cells. Germline CDR1 is MGHRA and CDR2 is YSYEKL. V dropped 4 bases and J dropped 7; count of bases not matched to a gene: 6. The CDR3 is 14 amino acids. Some 100,000 TCR templates per sample were assayed. The protocol was immunoSEQ multiplex PCR, while the TCRdb copy is restricted to in-frame clones and leaves out a portion. The data show 50,000 to 60,000 clones, 87% seen once. The chain employs TRBV4-1 and TRBJ2-4; 8 bases are shared with TRBD2. The clonotype was recovered from a human donor in good health. The sequencing sample was made of naive CD8+ T cells sorted from blood. The CDR3 protein is CASSPDPGGNIQYF. The CDR3 DNA is TGCGCCAGCAGCCCGGACCCGGGGGGGAACATTCAGTACTTC.